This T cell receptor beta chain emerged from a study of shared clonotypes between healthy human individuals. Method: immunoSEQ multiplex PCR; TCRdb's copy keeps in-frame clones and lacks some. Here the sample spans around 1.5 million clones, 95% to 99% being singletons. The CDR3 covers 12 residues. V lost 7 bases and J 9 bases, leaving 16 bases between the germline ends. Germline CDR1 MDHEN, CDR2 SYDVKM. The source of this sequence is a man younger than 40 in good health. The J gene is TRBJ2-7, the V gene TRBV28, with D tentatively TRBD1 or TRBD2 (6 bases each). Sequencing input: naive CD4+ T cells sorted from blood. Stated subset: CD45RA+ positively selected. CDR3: CASKEGLGAQYF. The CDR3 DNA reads TGTGCCAGCAAGGAGGGCCTGGGGGCGCAGTACTTC. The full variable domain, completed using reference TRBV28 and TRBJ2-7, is DVKVTQSSRYLVKRTGEKVFLECVQDMDHENMFWYRQDPGLGLRLIYFSYDVKMKEKGDIPEGYSVSREKKERFSLILESASTNQTSMYLCASKEGLGAQYFGPGTRLTVT.